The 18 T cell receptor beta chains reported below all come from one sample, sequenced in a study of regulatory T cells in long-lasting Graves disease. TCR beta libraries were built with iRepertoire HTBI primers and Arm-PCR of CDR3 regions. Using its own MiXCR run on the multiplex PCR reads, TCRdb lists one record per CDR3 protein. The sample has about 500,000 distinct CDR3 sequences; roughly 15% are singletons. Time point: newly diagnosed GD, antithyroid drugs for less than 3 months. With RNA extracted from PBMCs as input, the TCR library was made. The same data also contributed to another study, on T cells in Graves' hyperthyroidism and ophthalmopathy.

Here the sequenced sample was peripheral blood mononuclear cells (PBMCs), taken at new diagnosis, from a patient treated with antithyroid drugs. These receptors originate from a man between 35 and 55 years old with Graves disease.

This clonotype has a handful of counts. The CDR3 DNA reads TGTGCCAGCAGCCAAGCGGGTGGGAACACTGAAGCTTTCTTT. Translated, it gives CASSQAGGNTEAFF. This chain joins TRBV4-2 and TRBJ1-1; D is ambiguous. V lost 1 base, J lost 1 base, and 7 bases lay in between. This CDR3 spans 14 amino acids. CDR1 and CDR2 from the germline V gene are LGHNA and YNFKEQ.

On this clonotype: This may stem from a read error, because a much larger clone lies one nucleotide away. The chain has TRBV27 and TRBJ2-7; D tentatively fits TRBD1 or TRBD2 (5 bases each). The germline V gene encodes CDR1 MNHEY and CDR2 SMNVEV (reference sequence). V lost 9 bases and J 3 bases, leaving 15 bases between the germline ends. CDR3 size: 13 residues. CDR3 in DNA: TGTGCCAGACGGACGGGACGGGTCTACGAGCAGTACTTC. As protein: CARRTGRVYEQYF.

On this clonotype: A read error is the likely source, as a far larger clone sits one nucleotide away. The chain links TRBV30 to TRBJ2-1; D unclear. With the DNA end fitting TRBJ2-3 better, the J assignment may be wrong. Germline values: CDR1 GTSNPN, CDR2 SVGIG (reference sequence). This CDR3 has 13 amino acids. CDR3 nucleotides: TGTGCCTGGAGTGCCCCGGACCCGGATACGCAGTATTTT. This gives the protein CAWSAPDPDTQYF.

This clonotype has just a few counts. The CDR3 bases are TGTGCCAGCAGTATAAGGGACAGGGCGTTTTGGACGCCCGGGCGGCGCGCCGGGGAGCTGTTTTTT. It encodes CASSIRDRAFWTPGRRAGELFF. J is TRBJ2-2 and V is TRBV12-3 or TRBV12-4; TRBD1 matches 9 bases. This CDR3 has 22 amino acids. V lost 5 bases to trimming and J lost 6 bases; unmatched junction nucleotides: 28.

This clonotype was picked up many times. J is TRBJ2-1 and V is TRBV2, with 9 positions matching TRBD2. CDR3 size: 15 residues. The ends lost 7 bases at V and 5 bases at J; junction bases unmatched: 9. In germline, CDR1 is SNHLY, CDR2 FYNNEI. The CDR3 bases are TGTGCCAGCAACAAAGAGGGACTAGCCGACAATGAGCAGTTCTTC. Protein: CASNKEGLADNEQFF.

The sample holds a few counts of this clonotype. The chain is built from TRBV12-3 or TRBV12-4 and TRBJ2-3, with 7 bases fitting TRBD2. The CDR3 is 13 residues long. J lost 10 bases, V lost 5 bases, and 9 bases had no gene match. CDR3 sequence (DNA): TGTGCCAGCAGTCGTAGACTAGCCCAGGCGCAGTATTTT. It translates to CASSRRLAQAQYF.

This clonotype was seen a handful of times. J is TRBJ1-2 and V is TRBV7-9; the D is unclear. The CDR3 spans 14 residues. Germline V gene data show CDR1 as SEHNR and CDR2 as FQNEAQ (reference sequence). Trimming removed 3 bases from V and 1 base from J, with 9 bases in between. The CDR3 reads CASSLFQDNYGYTF. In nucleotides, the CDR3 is TGTGCCAGCAGCTTGTTCCAGGATAACTATGGCTACACCTTC.

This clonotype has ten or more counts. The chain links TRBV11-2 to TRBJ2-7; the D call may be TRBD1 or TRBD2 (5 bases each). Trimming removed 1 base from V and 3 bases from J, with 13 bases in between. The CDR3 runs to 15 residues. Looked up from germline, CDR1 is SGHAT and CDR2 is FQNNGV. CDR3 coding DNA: TGTGCCAGCAGCTTAGGACGAGGGGCCGGCTACGAGCAGTACTTC. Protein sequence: CASSLGRGAGYEQYF.

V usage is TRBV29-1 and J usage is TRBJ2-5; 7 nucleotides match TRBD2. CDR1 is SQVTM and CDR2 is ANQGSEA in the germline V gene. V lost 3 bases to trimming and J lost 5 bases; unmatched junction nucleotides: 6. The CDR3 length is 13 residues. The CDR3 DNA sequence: TGCAGCGTTGATATCTTCGGGGGGGAGACCCAGTACTTC. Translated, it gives CSVDIFGGETQYF.

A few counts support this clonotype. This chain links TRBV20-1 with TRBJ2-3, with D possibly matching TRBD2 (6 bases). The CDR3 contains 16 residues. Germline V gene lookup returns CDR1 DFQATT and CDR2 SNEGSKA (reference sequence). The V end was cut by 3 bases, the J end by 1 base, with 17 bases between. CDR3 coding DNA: TGCAGTGCTAGTCCCCCCGGACTATACGGCACAGATACGCAGTATTTT. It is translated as CSASPPGLYGTDTQYF.

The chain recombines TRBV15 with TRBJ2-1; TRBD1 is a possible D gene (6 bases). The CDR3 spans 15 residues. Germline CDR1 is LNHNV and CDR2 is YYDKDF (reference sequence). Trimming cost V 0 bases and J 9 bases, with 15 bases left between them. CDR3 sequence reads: CATSRDTVVGGEQFF. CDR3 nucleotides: TGTGCCACCAGCAGAGATACTGTTGTAGGGGGTGAGCAGTTCTTC.

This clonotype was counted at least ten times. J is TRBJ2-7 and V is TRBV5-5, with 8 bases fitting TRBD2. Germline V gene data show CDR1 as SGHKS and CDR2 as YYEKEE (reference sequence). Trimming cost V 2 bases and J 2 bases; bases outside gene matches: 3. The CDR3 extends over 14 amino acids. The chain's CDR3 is CASSLAGDAYEQYF. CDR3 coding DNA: TGTGCCAGCAGCTTAGCGGGAGACGCCTACGAGCAGTACTTC.

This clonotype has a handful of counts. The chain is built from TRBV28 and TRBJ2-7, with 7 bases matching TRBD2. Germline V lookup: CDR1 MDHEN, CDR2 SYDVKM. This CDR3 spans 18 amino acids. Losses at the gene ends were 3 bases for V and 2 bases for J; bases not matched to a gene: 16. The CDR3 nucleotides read TGTGCCAGCAGTTTTTATTGGGTAGCGGGTACAAAAACCTACGAGCAGTACTTC. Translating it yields CASSFYWVAGTKTYEQYF.

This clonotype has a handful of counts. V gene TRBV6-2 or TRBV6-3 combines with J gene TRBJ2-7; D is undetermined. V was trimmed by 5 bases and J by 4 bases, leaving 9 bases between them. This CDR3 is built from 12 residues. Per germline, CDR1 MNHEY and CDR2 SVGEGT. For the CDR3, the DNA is TGTGCCAGCAGTGAAGACGGATACGAGCAGTACTTC. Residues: CASSEDGYEQYF.

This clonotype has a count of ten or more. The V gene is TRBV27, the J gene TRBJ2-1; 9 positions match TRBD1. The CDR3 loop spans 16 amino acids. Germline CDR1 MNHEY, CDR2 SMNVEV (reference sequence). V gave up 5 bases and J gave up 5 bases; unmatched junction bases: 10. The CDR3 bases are TGTGCCAGCAGTCGGCAACGGGACAGGGCGGACAATGAGCAGTTCTTC. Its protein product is CASSRQRDRADNEQFF.

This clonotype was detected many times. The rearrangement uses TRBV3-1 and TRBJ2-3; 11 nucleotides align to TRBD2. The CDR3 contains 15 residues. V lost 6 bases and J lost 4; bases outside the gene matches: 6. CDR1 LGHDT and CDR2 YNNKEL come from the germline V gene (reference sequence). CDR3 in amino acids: CASRPTSGRADTQYF. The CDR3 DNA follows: TGTGCCAGCAGACCCACTAGCGGGAGAGCAGATACGCAGTATTTT.

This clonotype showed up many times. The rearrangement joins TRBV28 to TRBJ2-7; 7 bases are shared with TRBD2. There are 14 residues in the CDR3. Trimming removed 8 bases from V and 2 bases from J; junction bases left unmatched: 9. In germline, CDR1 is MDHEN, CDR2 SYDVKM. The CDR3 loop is CASWPGGLTYEQYF. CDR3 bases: TGTGCCAGCTGGCCGGGGGGATTGACCTACGAGCAGTACTTC.

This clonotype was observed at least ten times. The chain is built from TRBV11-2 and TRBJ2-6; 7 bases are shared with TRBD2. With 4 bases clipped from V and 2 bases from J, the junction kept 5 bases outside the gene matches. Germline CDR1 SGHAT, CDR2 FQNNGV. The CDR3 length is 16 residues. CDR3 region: CASSSGGGPGANVLTF. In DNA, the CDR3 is TGTGCCAGCAGCTCGGGGGGAGGGCCTGGGGCCAACGTCCTGACTTTC.